Included here is one TCR beta chain sequence, with context. This specimen comes from a study of T-cell reconstitution after alpha-beta-depleted transplantation in children. With 4 bases clipped from V and 2 bases from J, the junction kept 5 bases outside the gene matches. CDR1 is SGHTA and CDR2 is FQGNSA in the germline V gene. The CDR3 covers 15 residues. TCRbeta library construction was performed incorporating unique molecular identifiers. TCRdb independently ran MiXCR on the PCR reads; one entry per CDR3 protein. The repertoire holds roughly 420,000 distinct CDR3 sequences, with about a sixth as singletons.

Sequencing used PBMCs, mostly from graft donor cells, obtained 360 days after TCRalphabeta/CD19-depleted stem cell transplant. The sequence came from a boy less than two years old who had a stem cell transplant for Wiskott-Aldrich syndrome, so the T cells may come from the graft donor. The rearrangement joins TRBV7-2 to TRBJ2-1, with 7 nucleotides matching TRBD2. CDR3 DNA: TGTGCCAGCAGCTCCAGCGGGGCCCCCTACAATGAGCAGTTCTTC. It translates to CASSSSGAPYNEQFF.